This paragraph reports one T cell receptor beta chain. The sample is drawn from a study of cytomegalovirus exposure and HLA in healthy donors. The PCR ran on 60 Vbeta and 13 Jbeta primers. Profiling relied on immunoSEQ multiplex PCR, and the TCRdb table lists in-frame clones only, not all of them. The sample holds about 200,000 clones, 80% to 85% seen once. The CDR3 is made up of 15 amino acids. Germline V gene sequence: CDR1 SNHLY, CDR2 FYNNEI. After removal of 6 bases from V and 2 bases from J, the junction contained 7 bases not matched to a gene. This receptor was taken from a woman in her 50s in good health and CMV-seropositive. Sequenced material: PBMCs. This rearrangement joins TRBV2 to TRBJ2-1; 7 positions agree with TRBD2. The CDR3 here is CASRRESIPYNEQFF. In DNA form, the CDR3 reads TGTGCCAGCAGGCGGGAGTCAATACCCTACAATGAGCAGTTCTTC.